This T cell receptor beta chain was found in a study of read filtering for tumor transcriptome and immune sequencing. The overall study: IR-seq gave about 3.5 to 10.27 million TCR reads per sample; RNA-seq gave about 80 to 1273.

The library was built from around 0.4 ug RNA with molecular barcoded adaptors for alpha/delta and beta/gamma chains. TCRdb redid the calling of the reads with MiXCR, one entry per CDR3 protein. The sample yields around 20,000 distinct CDR3 sequences, less than 25% seen once. General study findings and limits: This fraction held mixed bone marrow immune cells after CD138-negative sorting. Approximately 80% of IR-seq clonotypes had one read, totaling around 3.4% of reads; RNA-seq: 74.6% and 44.6%.

The CDR3 runs 16 residues. The germline gives CDR1 DFQATT, CDR2 SNEGSKA (reference sequence). V lost 4 bases to trimming and J lost 7 bases, with 20 bases between them. Of note for this clonotype: Its target is unknown.

The chain employs TRBV20-1 and TRBJ1-6, with D uncertain. Material for sequencing was a population of CD138-negative cells sorted from bone marrow. The TCR sequence derives from a donor aged 40 or over with multiple myeloma. This chain's CDR3 is CSANIPAGRGNSPLHF. CDR3 in DNA: TGCAGTGCTAACATACCAGCGGGGAGAGGCAATTCACCCCTCCACTTT.